The present T cell receptor (beta chain) was sequenced within a study of CD8+ T cells in alopecia areata. Study-level results: In patients, TCRs were shared less clearly than in mice, and HLA may possibly be involved. Resident alphabeta T-cell populations of normal skin are likewise subject to sequencing in scalp samples. Clonality exceeded that of normal scalp in lesional scalp, most notably in alopecia totalis/universalis.

V lost 2 bases and J lost 8; bases outside the gene matches: 3. This CDR3 contains 12 residues. Per germline, CDR1 SGHNT and CDR2 YYREEE (reference sequence). Isolated RNA was reverse transcribed into cDNA used as the sequencing template. Sequencing was performed with immunoSEQ multiplex PCR; in TCRdb, only in-frame clones are kept and a portion is missing. Here the sample spans 110,000 or so clones, approximately 50% being singletons. About this clone: As yet, its antigen is unknown.

V and J are TRBV5-4 and TRBJ2-7; 8 nucleotides agree with TRBD1. This clonotype originated in a human donor with alopecia areata. What was sequenced was NKG2D-low CD8+ T cells sorted from blood. The CDR3 here is CASSLRQGKQYF. The CDR3 coding sequence is TGTGCCAGCAGCTTAAGACAGGGGAAGCAGTACTTC.